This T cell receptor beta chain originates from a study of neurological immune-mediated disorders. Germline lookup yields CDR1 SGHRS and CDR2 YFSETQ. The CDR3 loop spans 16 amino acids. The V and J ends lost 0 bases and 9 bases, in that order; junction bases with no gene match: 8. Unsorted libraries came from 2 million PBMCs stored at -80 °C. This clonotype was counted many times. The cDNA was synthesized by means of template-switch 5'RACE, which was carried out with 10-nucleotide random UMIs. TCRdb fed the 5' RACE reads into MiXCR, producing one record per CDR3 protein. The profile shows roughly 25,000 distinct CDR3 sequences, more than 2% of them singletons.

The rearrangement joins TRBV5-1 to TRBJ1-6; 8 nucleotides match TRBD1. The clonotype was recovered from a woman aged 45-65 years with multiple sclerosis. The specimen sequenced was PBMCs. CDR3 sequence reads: CASSLESGQVGSPLHF. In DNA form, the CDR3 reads TGCGCCAGCAGCTTGGAGTCGGGACAGGTCGGTTCACCCCTCCACTTT.